This record covers a single T cell receptor beta chain. Its antigen is as yet unknown. This entry belongs to a study of beta chain features in type 1 diabetes. The V gene lost 3 bases and the J gene lost 5 bases, with 3 bases spanning the gap. The germline gives CDR1 DFQATT, CDR2 SNEGSKA (reference sequence). The CDR3 totals 10 residues. cDNA synthesis used the whole RNA isolate, giving expressed TCRB sequences. The assay was immunoSEQ multiplex PCR, and TCRdb's table has in-frame clones only and misses some. Found here are 120,000 or so clones, about 18% of them singletons; the top ten hold roughly 2.5%. Findings and limits, study-wide: VDJ junctions from patients with type 1 diabetes contained fewer insertions and more deletions. In every one of the four CD4+ subsets, TCRB CDR3s were moderately but significantly shorter in Type 1 diabetes patients.

This clonotype originated in a man aged 18 to 29 with type 1 diabetes. Sequencing was performed on central memory CD4+ T cells from blood. The chain links TRBV20-1 to TRBJ2-3; unclear D gene. The CDR3 protein is CSASLDTQYF. The CDR3 DNA is TGCAGTGCTAGCCTAGATACGCAGTATTTT.